The entry below gives a single T cell receptor beta chain sequence along with its context. J lost 0 bases, V lost 8 bases, and 6 bases had no gene match. This CDR3 is built from 15 residues. Germline loops: CDR1 LGHDT, CDR2 YNNKEL (reference sequence). This record comes from a study of blood T cell repertoires in COVID-19. About the research overall: What the recovered Cohort 3 donors had was two negative PCRs, clearance, or symptom resolution. PBMCs, B-cell-depleted T cells, or T cells provided the cDNA or gDNA that made up the material.

Clones were sequenced by immunoSEQ multiplex PCR, and TCRdb holds only the in-frame ones, with some missing. The table includes 150,000 to 200,000 clones, around three quarters detected once. Clinical histories supplied by participants themselves formed the basis of cohort assignment. The J gene is TRBJ1-4, the V gene TRBV3-1 (or the pseudogene TRBV3-2); TRBD1 aligns across 7 bases. Sequenced input: PBMCs or T cells enriched from blood (not recorded which). This sequence was found in a woman aged 70-85 years in a cohort exposed to, infected with or recovered from COVID-19 (not recorded which). The CDR3 region is CASRGQSATNEKLFF. In DNA, the CDR3 is TGTGCCAGCCGGGGACAGAGCGCAACTAATGAAAAACTGTTTTTT.